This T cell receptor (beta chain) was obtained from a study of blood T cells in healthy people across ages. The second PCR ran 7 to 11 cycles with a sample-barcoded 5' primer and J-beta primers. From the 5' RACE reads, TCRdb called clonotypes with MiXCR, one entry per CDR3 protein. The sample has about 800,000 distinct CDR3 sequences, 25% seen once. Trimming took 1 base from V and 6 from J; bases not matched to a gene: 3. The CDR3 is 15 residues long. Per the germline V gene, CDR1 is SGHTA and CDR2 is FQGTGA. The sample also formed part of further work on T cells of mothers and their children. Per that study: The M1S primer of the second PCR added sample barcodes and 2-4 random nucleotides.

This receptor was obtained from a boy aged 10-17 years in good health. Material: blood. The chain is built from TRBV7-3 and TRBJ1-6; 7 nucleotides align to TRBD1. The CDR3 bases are TGTGCCAGCAGCTTAATACAGGGGCCTAATTCACCCCTCCACTTT. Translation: CASSLIQGPNSPLHF.